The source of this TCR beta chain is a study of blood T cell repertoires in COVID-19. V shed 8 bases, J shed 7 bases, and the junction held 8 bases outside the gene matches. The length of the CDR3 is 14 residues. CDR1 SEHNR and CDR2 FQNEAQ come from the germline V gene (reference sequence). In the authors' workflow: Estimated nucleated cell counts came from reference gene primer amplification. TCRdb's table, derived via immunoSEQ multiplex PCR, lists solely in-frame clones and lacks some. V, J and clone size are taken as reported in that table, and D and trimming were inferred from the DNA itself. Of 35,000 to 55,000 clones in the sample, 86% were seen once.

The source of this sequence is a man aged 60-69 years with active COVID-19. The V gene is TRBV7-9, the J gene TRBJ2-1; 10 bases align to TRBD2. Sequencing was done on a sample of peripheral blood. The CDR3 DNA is TGTGCCAGCGTATCTAGCGGGAGCTGGAATGAGCAGTTCTTC. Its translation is CASVSSGSWNEQFF.